This paragraph reports one T cell receptor beta chain. Its antigen is undetermined. These data are taken from a study of tumor-infiltrating lymphocytes in localized non-small cell lung cancer. This table comes from immunoSEQ multiplex PCR, and its TCRdb copy is limited to in-frame clones, with some not included. This table has 20,000 to 25,000 clones, roughly 64% appearing once. Study-wide findings and caveats: IM1 and IM2 tumors showed no difference in T-cell fraction. Tumor T-cell fraction was not associated with recurrence-free survival.

This CDR3 has 14 amino acids. Trimming took 4 bases from V and 4 from J, leaving 11 bases between them. Germline assignment: CDR1 SGHRS and CDR2 YFSETQ. This sequence originates from a human donor with non-small cell lung cancer. Input material: lung tumor tissue. The J gene is TRBJ1-4, the V gene TRBV5-1, with D maybe TRBD1 (5 bases). Here the CDR3 reads CASSRDGDNEKLFF. CDR3 coding DNA: TGCGCCAGCAGCAGGGACGGAGATAATGAAAAACTGTTTTTT.